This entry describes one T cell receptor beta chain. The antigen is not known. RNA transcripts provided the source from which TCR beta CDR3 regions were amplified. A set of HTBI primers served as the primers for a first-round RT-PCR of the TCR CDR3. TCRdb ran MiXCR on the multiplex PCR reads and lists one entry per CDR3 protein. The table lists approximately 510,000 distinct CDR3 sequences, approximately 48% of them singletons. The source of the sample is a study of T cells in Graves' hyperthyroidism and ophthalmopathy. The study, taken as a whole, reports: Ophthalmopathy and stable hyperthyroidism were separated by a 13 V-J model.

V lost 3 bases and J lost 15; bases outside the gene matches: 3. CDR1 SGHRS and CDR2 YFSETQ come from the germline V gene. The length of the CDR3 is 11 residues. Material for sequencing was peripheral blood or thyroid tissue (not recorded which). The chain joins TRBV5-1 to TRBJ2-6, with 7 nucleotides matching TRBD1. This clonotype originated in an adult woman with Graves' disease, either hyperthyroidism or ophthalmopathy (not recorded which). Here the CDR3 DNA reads TGCGCCAGCAGCTCTTGGACAGGCCTGACTTTC. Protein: CASSSWTGLTF.